This TCR beta chain was sequenced for a study of molecular identifiers for immune sequencing clone quantification. About the study: Replicate experiments divided RNA from 20,000 or 100,000 naive CD8 cells into five parts and sequenced four. General study results and limits: Whereas clones above 20 RNA copies held under 1% of naive-cell molecules, they held over 98% of effector molecules.

In its sample, this clonotype was seen many times. Its antigen is not known. TCRdb re-derived calls from the PCR reads in MiXCR, one entry per CDR3 protein. Found here are about 65,000 distinct CDR3 sequences, 15% to 20% of them singletons; the top ten hold under 1.5%. CDR1 is SQVTM and CDR2 is ANQGSEA in the germline V gene. Trimming took off 7 bases at V and 3 bases at J, with 10 bases between the two ends. The CDR3 is 11 residues long. The sample comprised naive CD8+ T cells from blood, with Jurkat cell RNA spiked in. Described subset: FACS-sorted CD8+CD4-CCR7+CD45RA+ naive T cells. The gene calls are TRBV29-1 and TRBJ2-7; tentative D call: TRBD1 (5 bases). This TCR was sampled from a human donor in good health. Some libraries in this study had Jurkat cell RNA spiked in. The CDR3 nucleotides are TGCAGCGCCAGGGTCGACTACGAGCAGTACTTC. This sequence encodes CSARVDYEQYF.